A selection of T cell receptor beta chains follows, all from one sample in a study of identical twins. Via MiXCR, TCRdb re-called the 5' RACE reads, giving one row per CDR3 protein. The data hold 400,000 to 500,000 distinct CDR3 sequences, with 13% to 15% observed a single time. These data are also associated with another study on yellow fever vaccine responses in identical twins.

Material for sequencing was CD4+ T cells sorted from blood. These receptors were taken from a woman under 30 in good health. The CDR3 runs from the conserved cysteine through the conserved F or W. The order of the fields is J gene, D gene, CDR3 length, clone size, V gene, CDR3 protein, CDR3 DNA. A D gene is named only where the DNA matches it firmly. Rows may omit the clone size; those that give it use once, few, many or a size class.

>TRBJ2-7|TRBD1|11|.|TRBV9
CASSSVGQGDF
TGTGCCAGCAGCTCAGTGGGACAGGGTGACTTC
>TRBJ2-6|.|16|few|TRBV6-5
CASSSILGVGANVLTF
TGTGCCAGCAGTTCCATCCTCGGGGTCGGGGCCAACGTCCTGACTTTC
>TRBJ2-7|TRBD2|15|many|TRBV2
CASNSPSLAGDEQYF
TGTGCCAGCAATTCGCCAAGCCTAGCGGGAGACGAGCAGTACTTC
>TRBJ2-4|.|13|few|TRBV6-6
CASSYRVEDIQYF
TGTGCCAGCAGTTACCGGGTGGAGGACATTCAGTACTTC
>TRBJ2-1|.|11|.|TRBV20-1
CSANSLNEQFF
TGCAGTGCCAACAGTCTCAATGAGCAGTTCTTC
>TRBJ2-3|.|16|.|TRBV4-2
CASSSLRGGPSDTQYF
TGTGCCAGCAGCTCCCTTCGAGGGGGGCCCTCAGATACGCAGTATTTT
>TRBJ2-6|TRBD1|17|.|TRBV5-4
CASLNRGSSSGANVLTF
TGTGCCAGCCTTAACAGGGGGTCGAGCTCTGGGGCCAACGTCCTGACTTTC
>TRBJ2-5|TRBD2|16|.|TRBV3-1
CASSLRTSGRVETQYF
TGTGCCAGCAGCCTCAGGACTAGCGGGAGAGTAGAGACCCAGTACTTC
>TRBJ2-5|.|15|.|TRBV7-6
CASSLTPGPQETQYF
TGTGCCAGCAGCTTAACACCTGGTCCTCAAGAGACCCAGTACTTC
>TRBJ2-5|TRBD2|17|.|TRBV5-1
CASSQRTSGGAQETQYF
TGCGCCAGCAGCCAACGGACTAGCGGGGGGGCCCAAGAGACCCAGTACTTC
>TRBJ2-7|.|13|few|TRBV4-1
CASSQVLADEQYF
TGCGCCAGCAGCCAAGTACTGGCCGACGAGCAGTACTTC
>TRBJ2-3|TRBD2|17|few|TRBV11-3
CASSPGLAGASGDTQYF
TGTGCCAGCAGCCCAGGACTAGCGGGGGCGTCCGGTGATACGCAGTATTTT
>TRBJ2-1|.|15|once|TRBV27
CASSPLGPAFNEQFF
TGTGCCAGCAGTCCATTAGGGCCGGCGTTCAATGAGCAGTTCTTC
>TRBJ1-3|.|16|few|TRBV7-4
CASSLVPRSSGNTIYF
TGTGCCAGCAGCTTAGTACCCCGATCAAGTGGAAACACCATATATTTT
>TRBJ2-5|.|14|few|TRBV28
CASSLPSLQETQYF
TGTGCCAGCAGTTTACCCTCCCTCCAAGAGACCCAGTACTTC
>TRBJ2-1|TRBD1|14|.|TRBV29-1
CSVVRQGANNEQFF
TGCAGCGTTGTCAGGCAGGGGGCCAACAATGAGCAGTTCTTC
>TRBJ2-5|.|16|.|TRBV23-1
CASSQLTDTDQETQYF
TGCGCCAGCAGTCAACTTACCGACACCGACCAAGAGACCCAGTACTTC
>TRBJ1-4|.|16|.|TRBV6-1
CASSTTPGTLSEKLFF
TGTGCCAGCAGTACCACTCCCGGGACCTTAAGCGAAAAACTGTTTTTT
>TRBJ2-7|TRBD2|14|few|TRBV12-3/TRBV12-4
CASSRGGASWEQYF
TGTGCCAGCAGCCGCGGGGGGGCCTCCTGGGAGCAGTACTTC
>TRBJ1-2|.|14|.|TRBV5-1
CASSLAGRNYGYTF
TGCGCCAGCAGCTTGGCCGGACGGAACTATGGCTACACCTTC
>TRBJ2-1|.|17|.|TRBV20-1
CSARPGSRGEGYNEQFF
TGCAGTGCTAGACCAGGGAGCCGGGGAGAGGGATATAATGAGCAGTTCTTC
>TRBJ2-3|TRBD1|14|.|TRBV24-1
CATRDRGPTDTQYF
TGTGCCACCAGGGACAGGGGCCCCACAGATACGCAGTATTTT
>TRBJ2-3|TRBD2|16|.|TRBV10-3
CAISGLGSGSTDTQYF
TGTGCCATCAGTGGACTAGGTAGCGGGAGCACAGATACGCAGTATTTT